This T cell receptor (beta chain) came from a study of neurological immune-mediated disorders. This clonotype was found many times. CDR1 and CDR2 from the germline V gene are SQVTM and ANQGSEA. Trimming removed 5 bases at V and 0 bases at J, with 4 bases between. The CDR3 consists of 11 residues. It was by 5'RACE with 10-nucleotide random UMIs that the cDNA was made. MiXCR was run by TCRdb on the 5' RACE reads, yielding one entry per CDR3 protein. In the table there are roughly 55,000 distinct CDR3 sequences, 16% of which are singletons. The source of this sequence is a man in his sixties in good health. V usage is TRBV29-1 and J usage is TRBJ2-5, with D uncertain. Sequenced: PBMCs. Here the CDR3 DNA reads TGCAGCGTTATCTACCAAGAGACCCAGTACTTC. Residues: CSVIYQETQYF.